Listed below are T cell receptor beta chains from one sample, sequenced in a study of early T cells in non-severe SARS-CoV-2 infection. One entry per CDR3 protein results from TCRdb running MiXCR on the 5' RACE reads. Among around 53,000 distinct CDR3 sequences, around 9.5% were seen once, and the ten largest hold 8% to 10%. The sequencing input was whole blood. The receptors derive from an adult who was a healthcare worker with PCR-confirmed SARS-CoV-2 infection or an uninfected control (not recorded which). Each CDR3 is given with its conserved first and last residue. Fields, in order: D gene, V gene, clone size, J gene, CDR3 DNA, CDR3 protein. A D gene is named only where the DNA matches it firmly. The size of a clone is reported for some rows only, either as once, few or many, or as a class for expanded clones.

TRBD1	TRBV20-1	many	TRBJ1-4	TGCAGTGTTTCCGGGACAGCCAATGAAAAACTGTTTTTT	CSVSGTANEKLFF
TRBD2	TRBV6-5	few	TRBJ2-1	TGTGCCAGCAGTCCCTTAGCGGGAGAGGGGGATGAGCAGTTCTTC	CASSPLAGEGDEQFF
NA	TRBV5-4	NA	TRBJ2-2	TGTGCCAGCAATCCGGGGCTTTCCACCGGGGAGCTGTTTTTC	CASNPGLSTGELFF
NA	TRBV28	many	TRBJ1-1	TGTGCCAGCAGTTACCCCCAGGGGATGAACACTGAAGCTTTCTTT	CASSYPQGMNTEAFF
NA	TRBV21-1	NA	TRBJ1-2	TGTGCCAGCAGCAAATCGGGTCCAATGACCTATGGCTACACCTTC	CASSKSGPMTYGYTF
NA	TRBV5-6	many	TRBJ2-1	TGTGCCAGCAGCTTGGGGGCATTCTCCTACAATGAGCAGTTCTTC	CASSLGAFSYNEQFF
NA	TRBV7-3	many	TRBJ2-2	TGTGCCAGCAGCTTAATGGCCCGAGGGAACACCGGGGAGCTGTTTTTT	CASSLMARGNTGELFF
TRBD1	TRBV18	many	TRBJ1-1	TGTGCCAGCTCACCCCGGGACAGGGGGCGCCGTACTGAAGCTTTCTTT	CASSPRDRGRRTEAFF
TRBD1	TRBV15	many	TRBJ1-2	TGTGCCACCAGCAGATCGGGGGGGACAGCGCAGAGAACTTCTAACTATGGCTACACCTTC	CATSRSGGTAQRTSNYGYTF
NA	TRBV23-1	few	TRBJ1-4	TGCGCCAGCAGTCCCAAGGGGGGGGGCCGTTCTGAAAAACTGTTTTTT	CASSPKGGGRSEKLFF
NA	TRBV19	many	TRBJ1-5	TGTGCCAGTAGTATAGGGGGTATGGGCAATCAGCCCCAGCATTTT	CASSIGGMGNQPQHF
NA	TRBV12-3/TRBV12-4	many	TRBJ2-6	TGTGCCAGCAGTTTAACACAGTTGACTGGGGCCAACGTCCTGACTTTC	CASSLTQLTGANVLTF
NA	TRBV19	NA	TRBJ2-7	TGTGCCAGCCAGAAGGACAACTCCTACGAGCAGTACTTC	CASQKDNSYEQYF
TRBD1	TRBV6-2/TRBV6-3	few	TRBJ1-2	TGTGCCAGCAGTTACTCGGAACAGGGGTGGAACTATGGCTACACCTTC	CASSYSEQGWNYGYTF
TRBD1	TRBV6-1	few	TRBJ2-1	TGTGCCAGCATTTTCAGGACAGGGGGCTACAATGAGCAGTTCTTC	CASIFRTGGYNEQFF
NA	TRBV5-1	few	TRBJ2-3	TGCGCCAGCAGCTCCCCTAGCACAGATACGCAGTATTTT	CASSSPSTDTQYF
TRBD2	TRBV6-2/TRBV6-3	many	TRBJ2-3	TGTGCCAGCAGTTTGGGCTTGACTAGCGGTAGCACAGATACGCAGTATTTT	CASSLGLTSGSTDTQYF
TRBD1	TRBV3-1	many	TRBJ2-1	TGTGCCAGCAGCCAAGGCCCAGGGGGCCTCGATGAGCAGTTCTTC	CASSQGPGGLDEQFF
TRBD2	TRBV7-2	many	TRBJ2-1	TGTGCCAGCAGCTTAGCCGGGCGGGAGGGTCACAATGAGCAGTTCTTC	CASSLAGREGHNEQFF
TRBD2	TRBV2	many	TRBJ2-5	TGTGCCAGCACCCCCGGACTAGCGGGAGAAGAGACCCAGTACTTC	CASTPGLAGEETQYF
NA	TRBV7-8	many	TRBJ2-2	TGTGCCAGCAGCTTCAGGGGTGTTACCGGGGAGCTGTTTTTT	CASSFRGVTGELFF
NA	TRBV20-1	NA	TRBJ2-4	TGCAGTGCTAGAGGGGATATAGCCAAAAACATTCAGTACTTC	CSARGDIAKNIQYF
TRBD2	TRBV27	many	TRBJ2-7	TGTGCCAGCAGTTTATATGAGGGAGGGCCAAAGGAGCAGTACTTC	CASSLYEGGPKEQYF
TRBD2	TRBV9	few	TRBJ2-3	TGTGCCAGCAGCGCGCAACCGGGACTAGTATCAGATACGCAGTATTTT	CASSAQPGLVSDTQYF
NA	TRBV5-1	few	TRBJ1-4	TGCGCCAGCAGCAGGGGCAGGACTAATGAAAAACTGTTTTTT	CASSRGRTNEKLFF
TRBD2	TRBV12-3/TRBV12-4	once	TRBJ2-3	TGTGCCAGCAGTCTTGCGGGAGGTTGGACAGATACGCAGTATTTT	CASSLAGGWTDTQYF
NA	TRBV14	many	TRBJ2-7	TGTGCCAGCAGCGACCTCTTGGACGGGGTGCAGTACTTC	CASSDLLDGVQYF
NA	TRBV11-2	many	TRBJ2-6	TGTGCCAGCAGCTTAGCCTTAGGAGAGGCTGGGGCCAACGTCCTGACTTTC	CASSLALGEAGANVLTF
NA	TRBV10-3	NA	TRBJ2-1	TGTGCCATCAGTGAGTCTTGGAGGGACCAAGACAATGAGCAGTTCTTC	CAISESWRDQDNEQFF
NA	TRBV11-2	NA	TRBJ1-2	TGTGCCAGCAGCTTAGAGCGGACGGGAGTGAACGGCTACACCTTC	CASSLERTGVNGYTF
NA	TRBV27	many	TRBJ2-3	TGTGCCAGCAGTCCCCGACCCAGAGACACAGATACGCAGTATTTT	CASSPRPRDTDTQYF
TRBD2	TRBV29-1	NA	TRBJ2-1	TGCAGCGTTGAAGATTTGAGACTAGCGGCCAACAATGAGCAGTTCTTC	CSVEDLRLAANNEQFF
TRBD1	TRBV27	many	TRBJ2-7	TGTGCCAGCAGTTTAATTCCCACAGGGGGCAGTGAGCAGTACTTC	CASSLIPTGGSEQYF
NA	TRBV4-2	few	TRBJ2-7	TGTGCCAGCAGCCAAGATCCTGGGCCCTCCTACGAGCAGTACTTC	CASSQDPGPSYEQYF
TRBD2	TRBV4-2	many	TRBJ2-3	TGTGCCAGCAGACTGGGGACTAGCGGAAGCACAGATACGCAGTATTTT	CASRLGTSGSTDTQYF
NA	TRBV12-3/TRBV12-4	many	TRBJ1-1	TGTGCCAGCTGGGAATTAAGCACTGAAGCTTTCTTT	CASWELSTEAFF
NA	TRBV18	many	TRBJ2-7	TGTGCCAGCTCACGGCAGGGGACCACCTACGAGCAGTACTTC	CASSRQGTTYEQYF
NA	TRBV7-9	many	TRBJ1-1	TGTGCCAGCAGCCGAGCAGCGCATGAAGCTTTCTTT	CASSRAAHEAFF
TRBD1	TRBV6-2/TRBV6-3	many	TRBJ2-2	TGTGCCAGCAGCACCCTCCGGGACAGGGGGCGCATAGCGAACACCGGGGAGCTGTTTTTT	CASSTLRDRGRIANTGELFF
TRBD2	TRBV14	many	TRBJ2-1	TGTGCCAGCAGTAGACTTGCCGGGACTAGCGGGAGGTCTTCCTACAATGAGCAGTTCTTC	CASSRLAGTSGRSSYNEQFF
TRBD1	TRBV5-5	few	TRBJ1-1	TGTGCCAGCAGCCAGGGACAGGGGAGGCCTGAAGCTTTCTTT	CASSQGQGRPEAFF
NA	TRBV7-9	NA	TRBJ2-7	TGTGCCAGCAGCTTACTGTCTAGCTTCAGCGAGCAGTACTTC	CASSLLSSFSEQYF
NA	TRBV5-1	few	TRBJ2-4	TGCGCCAGCAGCTTAGGAGGGGGCATTCAGTACTTC	CASSLGGGIQYF
TRBD1	TRBV7-9	many	TRBJ2-7	TGTGCCAGCAGCTTTAGAGAAGGGACAGGATATCCCTACGAGCAGTACTTC	CASSFREGTGYPYEQYF
NA	TRBV29-1	many	TRBJ2-2	TGCAGCCTCAGGCTCGCGAACACCGGGGAGCTGTTTTTT	CSLRLANTGELFF
NA	TRBV10-3	NA	TRBJ2-4	TGTGCCACCAATTCCCCGTCCGGTGGCGGCAAAAACATTCAGTACTTC	CATNSPSGGGKNIQYF
NA	TRBV20-1	NA	TRBJ1-2	TGCAGTGCCCAAGCAGACCGTTACACTAACTATGGCTACACCTTC	CSAQADRYTNYGYTF
NA	TRBV6-4	many	TRBJ1-1	TGTGCCAGCAATGAGGGCGAGAACACTGAAGCTTTCTTT	CASNEGENTEAFF
NA	TRBV25-1	NA	TRBJ1-2	TGTGCCAGCAGTGGCCCTCCCCAGGGACCTGGCTACACCTTC	CASSGPPQGPGYTF
NA	TRBV7-8	few	TRBJ2-2	TGTGCCAGCAGCTTAGAATCCGCGAACACCGGGGAGCTGTTTTTT	CASSLESANTGELFF
NA	TRBV9	few	TRBJ2-1	TGTGCCAGCAGCGTAGAACTAGGCTACAATGAGCAGTTCTTC	CASSVELGYNEQFF
TRBD1	TRBV12-3/TRBV12-4	many	TRBJ2-2	TGTGCCAGTAGGGACAGGGTAAACACCGGGGAGCTGTTTTTT	CASRDRVNTGELFF
NA	TRBV11-3	few	TRBJ2-2	TGTGCCAGCAGCTTCGAAGGGGCCACCGGGGAGCTGTTTTTT	CASSFEGATGELFF